Included here is one TCR beta chain sequence, with context. The antigen is not known. The record originates from a study of blood T cells in healthy people across ages. Study findings and constraints: PBMCs that were unsorted prevented a conclusive naive versus antigen-experienced comparison. Long-lived donors had more naive CD4+ cells and higher diversity than aged donors.

CDR1 and CDR2 from the germline V gene are SQVTM and ANQGSEA. With V trimmed by 0 bases and J by 4 bases, 5 bases remained unmatched. CDR3 size: 16 residues. Then a second PCR, running roughly 7 to 11 cycles, was carried out with a sample-barcoded 5' primer and a J-beta primer mix. Per-sample output comprised a minimum of 2.5 million paired-end reads containing CDR3. MiXCR, run by TCRdb on the 5' RACE reads, gives a single entry per CDR3 protein. The profile covers 1 million or so distinct CDR3 sequences, with about 25% appearing a single time and around 0.75% taken by the ten largest. These data were also reused for a study on T cells of mothers and their children.

The chain joins TRBV29-1 to TRBJ2-7; TRBD2 agrees at 14 bases. Material: blood. This clonotype was sampled from a girl aged 2-15 years in good health. CDR3 nucleotides: TGCAGCGTTGAAGATACCAGACTAGCGGGAGGGTACGAGCAGTACTTC. It encodes CSVEDTRLAGGYEQYF.